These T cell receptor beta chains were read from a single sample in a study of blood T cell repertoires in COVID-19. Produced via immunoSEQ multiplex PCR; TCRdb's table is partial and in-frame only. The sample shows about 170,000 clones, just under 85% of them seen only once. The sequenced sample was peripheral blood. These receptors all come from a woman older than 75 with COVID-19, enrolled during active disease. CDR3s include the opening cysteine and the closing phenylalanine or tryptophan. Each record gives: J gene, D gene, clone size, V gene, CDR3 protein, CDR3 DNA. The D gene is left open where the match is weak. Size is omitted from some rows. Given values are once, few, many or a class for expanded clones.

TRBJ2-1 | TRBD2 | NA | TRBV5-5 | CASSGTSGRAQGQFF | TGTGCCAGCAGCGGAACTAGCGGGAGGGCTCAGGGGCAGTTCTTC
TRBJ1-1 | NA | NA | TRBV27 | CASRNPNREQAFF | TGTGCCAGCCGGAACCCGAACAGGGAACAAGCTTTCTTT
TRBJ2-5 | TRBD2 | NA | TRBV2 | CASSGSGGTQYF | TGTGCCAGCAGCGGTAGCGGGGGGACCCAGTACTTC
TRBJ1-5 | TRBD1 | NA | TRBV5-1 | CASSLTPGQGSGQPQHF | TGCGCCAGCAGTCTTACACCGGGACAGGGTAGTGGTCAGCCCCAGCATTTT
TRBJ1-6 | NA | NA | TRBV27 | CASSIKGVDSPLHF | TGTGCCAGCAGTATCAAGGGGGTCGATTCACCCCTCCACTTT
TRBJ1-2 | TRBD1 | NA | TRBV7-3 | CASSRGQGRGYTF | TGTGCCAGCAGCCGGGGACAGGGACGTGGCTACACCTTC
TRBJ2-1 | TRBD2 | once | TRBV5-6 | CASSPLGGTSGINEQFF | TGTGCCAGCAGCCCCCTAGGCGGGACTAGCGGGATTAATGAGCAGTTCTTC
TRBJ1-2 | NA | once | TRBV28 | CASSFRVGYGYTF | TGTGCCAGCAGTTTTAGAGTCGGGTATGGCTACACCTTC
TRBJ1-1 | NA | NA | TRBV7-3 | CASSPLRNTEAFF | TGTGCCAGCAGCCCCCTTCGGAACACTGAAGCTTTCTTT
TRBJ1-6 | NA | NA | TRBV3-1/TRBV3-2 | CASSQASTPHSPLHF | TGTGCCAGCAGCCAGGCCTCAACCCCCCATTCACCCCTCCACTTT
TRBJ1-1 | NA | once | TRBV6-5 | CASRLDSRMNTEAFF | TGTGCCAGCAGATTGGACAGCCGCATGAACACTGAAGCTTTCTTT
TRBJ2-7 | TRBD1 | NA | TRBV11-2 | CASSLAGTEGYEQYF | TGTGCCAGCAGCTTAGCCGGGACAGAAGGGTACGAGCAGTACTTC
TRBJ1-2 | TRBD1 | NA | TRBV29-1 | CSVVGQGPNYGYTF | TGCAGCGTTGTTGGACAGGGCCCTAACTATGGCTACACCTTC
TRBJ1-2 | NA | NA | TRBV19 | CASSIGISNYGYTF | TGTGCCAGTAGTATAGGTATCTCTAACTATGGCTACACCTTC
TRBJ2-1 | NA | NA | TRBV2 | CASREGGGNNEQFF | TGTGCCAGCAGGGAAGGAGGTGGTAACAATGAGCAGTTCTTC
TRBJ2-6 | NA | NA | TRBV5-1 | CASSLWGDTTGANVLTF | TGCGCCAGCAGCTTGTGGGGCGACACCACTGGGGCCAACGTCCTGACTTTC
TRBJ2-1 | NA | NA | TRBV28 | CASTTPWRKGYNEQFF | TGTGCCAGCACTACACCTTGGCGGAAGGGGTACAATGAGCAGTTCTTC
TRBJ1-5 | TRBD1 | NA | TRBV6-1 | CASSEPGGFNQPQHF | TGTGCCAGCAGTGAACCAGGGGGCTTCAATCAGCCCCAGCATTTT
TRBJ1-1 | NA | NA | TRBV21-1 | CASSPNYAGGNTEAFF | TGTGCCAGCAGCCCTAACTACGCAGGGGGCAACACTGAAGCTTTCTTT
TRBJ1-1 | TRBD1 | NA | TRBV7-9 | CASSLAYRGDTEAFF | TGTGCCAGCAGCTTAGCCTACAGGGGCGACACTGAAGCTTTCTTT
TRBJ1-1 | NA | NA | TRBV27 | CASRRGRSIPEAFF | TGTGCCAGCAGGCGGGGGCGAAGTATCCCTGAAGCTTTCTTT
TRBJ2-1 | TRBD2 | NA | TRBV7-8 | CASSLAWSGAYNEQFF | TGTGCCAGCAGCTTAGCGTGGAGCGGGGCATACAATGAGCAGTTCTTC
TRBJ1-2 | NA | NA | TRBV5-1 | CASSAGQTNYGYTF | TGCGCCAGCAGCGCCGGACAGACTAACTATGGCTACACCTTC
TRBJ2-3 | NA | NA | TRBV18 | CASSPTAGADTQYF | TGTGCCAGCTCACCCACTGCAGGGGCAGATACGCAGTATTTT
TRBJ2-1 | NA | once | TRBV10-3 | CAISDAPTNEQFF | TGTGCCATCAGTGATGCGCCTACCAATGAGCAGTTCTTC
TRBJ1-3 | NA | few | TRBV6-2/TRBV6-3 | CASSYGGPQRSGNTIYF | TGTGCCAGCAGTTACGGAGGGCCGCAGCGGTCTGGAAACACCATATATTTT
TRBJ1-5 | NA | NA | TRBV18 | CASSPPNRVGQPQHF | TGTGCCAGCTCACCACCGAACAGGGTTGGGCAGCCCCAGCATTTT
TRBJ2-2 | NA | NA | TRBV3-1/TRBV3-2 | CASSQGGQGSYTGELFF | TGTGCCAGCAGCCAAGGTGGGCAGGGATCGTACACCGGGGAGCTGTTTTTT
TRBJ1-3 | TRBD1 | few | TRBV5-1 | CASSLDLGTGNFGNTIYF | TGCGCCAGCAGCTTGGACCTTGGGACAGGAAACTTCGGAAACACCATATATTTT
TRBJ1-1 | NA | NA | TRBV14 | CASSVGGRVFF | TGTGCCAGCAGCGTGGGGGGACGTGTATTCTTT
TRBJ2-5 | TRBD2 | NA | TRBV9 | CASSVDSGRGETQYF | TGTGCCAGCAGCGTAGATAGCGGGAGAGGAGAGACCCAGTACTTC
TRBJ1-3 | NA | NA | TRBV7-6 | CASSLRGGDWGDSGNTIYF | TGTGCCAGCAGCCTCAGGGGTGGTGACTGGGGAGACTCTGGAAACACCATATATTTT
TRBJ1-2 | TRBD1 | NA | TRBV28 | CASRVTGAGYTF | TGTGCCAGCAGGGTCACAGGGGCCGGCTACACCTTC
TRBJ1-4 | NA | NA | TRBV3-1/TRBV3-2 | CASSQGFIRGEKLFF | TGTGCCAGCAGCCAAGGCTTCATAAGGGGGGAAAAACTGTTTTTT
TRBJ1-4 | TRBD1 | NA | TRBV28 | CASIRGQGATNEKLFF | TGTGCCAGCATCCGGGGCCAGGGGGCGACTAATGAAAAACTGTTTTTT
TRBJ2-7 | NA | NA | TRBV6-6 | CASSSPTGGSGTKRYEQYF | TGTGCCAGCAGCTCCCCAACGGGGGGCAGTGGGACTAAAAGATACGAGCAGTACTTC
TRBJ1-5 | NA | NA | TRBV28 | CASTLGGWGPNQPQHF | TGTGCCAGCACCCTGGGGGGTTGGGGCCCCAATCAGCCCCAGCATTTT
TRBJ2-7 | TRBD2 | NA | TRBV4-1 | CASSPRGLAGGSKAYEQYF | TGCGCCAGCAGCCCTAGGGGGCTAGCGGGGGGTTCCAAAGCCTACGAGCAGTACTTC
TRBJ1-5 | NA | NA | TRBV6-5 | CASRAPYQPQHF | TGTGCCAGCAGGGCCCCCTATCAGCCCCAGCATTTT
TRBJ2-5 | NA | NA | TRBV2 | CASSGLPQETQYF | TGTGCCAGCAGTGGACTACCCCAAGAGACCCAGTACTTC
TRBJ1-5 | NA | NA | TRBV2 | CASSGGGSMGNQPQHF | TGTGCCAGCAGTGGGGGGGGCTCAATGGGTAATCAGCCCCAGCATTTT
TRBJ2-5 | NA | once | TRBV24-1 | CATSDLKGVRQETQYF | TGTGCCACCAGTGATTTGAAGGGAGTTCGCCAAGAGACCCAGTACTTC
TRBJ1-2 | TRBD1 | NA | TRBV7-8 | CASSDADRVNGYTF | TGTGCCAGCAGCGATGCGGACAGGGTGAATGGCTACACCTTC
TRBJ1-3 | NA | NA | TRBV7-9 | CASSLAGAMTRNTIYF | TGTGCCAGCAGCTTAGCGGGGGCCATGACCCGAAACACCATATATTTT
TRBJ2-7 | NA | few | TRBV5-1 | CASSLSPTGEQYF | TGCGCCAGCAGCTTAAGCCCAACGGGGGAGCAGTACTTC
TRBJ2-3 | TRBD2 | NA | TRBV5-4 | CASSLDLAGGANTQYF | TGTGCCAGCAGCTTGGATCTAGCGGGAGGGGCAAATACGCAGTATTTT
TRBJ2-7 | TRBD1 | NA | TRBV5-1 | CASSLDRGPYEQYF | TGCGCCAGCAGCTTGGACAGGGGTCCCTACGAGCAGTACTTC
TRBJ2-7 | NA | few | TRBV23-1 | CASSPPGQGLAYEQYF | TGCGCCAGCAGCCCCCCCGGGCAGGGTTTGGCCTACGAGCAGTACTTC